A single sample is the source of the 24 T cell receptor beta chains below, sequenced in a study of T cells in Graves' hyperthyroidism and ophthalmopathy. RNA transcripts were the template for amplifying TCR beta CDR3 regions. First-round RT-PCR with HTBI primers amplified the TCR CDR3 region. TCRdb re-derived calls from the multiplex PCR reads in MiXCR, one entry per CDR3 protein. This sample carries 250,000 to 300,000 distinct CDR3 sequences, about an eighth of them seen once, and the ten largest clones take 7.5% to 8%. The sequencing sample was made of blood. Source of these receptors: a woman younger than 45 with Graves' hyperthyroidism that later progressed to Graves' ophthalmopathy.

This clonotype was picked up many times. The chain recombines TRBV20-1 with TRBJ2-5, with D unclear. Germline assignment: CDR1 DFQATT and CDR2 SNEGSKA (reference sequence). The V and J ends lost 7 bases and 5 bases respectively, with 11 bases between them. CDR3 length: 11 amino acids. The CDR3 reads CSVEDGETQYF. In DNA, the CDR3 is TGCAGTGTAGAGGACGGTGAGACCCAGTACTTC.

With regard to this clonotype: A much larger clone sits a single nucleotide away, making a read error possible. The CDR3 DNA reads TGCAGCGTCACAAACATAGCGGGGGCATTATACAATGAGCAGTACTTC. Translation gives CSVTNIAGALYNEQYF. This sequence joins TRBV29-1 and TRBJ2-1, with 9 bases fitting TRBD2. The J call is in doubt because the DNA end fits TRBJ2-7 better. Germline loops: CDR1 SQVTM, CDR2 ANQGSEA. The CDR3 consists of 16 residues.

In its sample, this clonotype was seen many times. V and J are TRBV27 and TRBJ2-1; 7 bases line up with TRBD2. The trim removed 6 bases at V and 5 bases at J, leaving 7 bases unmatched. This CDR3 comprises 14 residues. Germline loops: CDR1 MNHEY, CDR2 SMNVEV (reference sequence). For the CDR3, the DNA is TGTGCCAGCAGCCCCGGGACTACTCACAATGAGCAGTTCTTC. Translated: CASSPGTTHNEQFF.

About this clonotype itself: As the CDR3 is not closed by the conserved phenylalanine or tryptophan, this likely results from a read error. The chain is built from TRBV5-4 and TRBJ1-2; 7 bases fit TRBD1. Germline V gene sequence: CDR1 SGHNT, CDR2 YYREEE (reference sequence). The J segment lost 4 bases and the V segment lost 4 bases, leaving 10 bases of the junction unmatched. CDR3 length: 15 amino acids. The CDR3 nucleotides read TGTGCCAGCAGCGGGGGCGCGGGACAGATCTATGGCTACACCTTA. Translating it yields CASSGGAGQIYGYTL.

This chain connects TRBV19 to TRBJ1-1, with no clear D. There are 13 residues in the CDR3. From germline, CDR1 is LNHDA and CDR2 SQIVND (reference sequence). Trimming stripped 4 bases from V and 0 bases from J, with 6 bases between. This CDR3 reads CASSNGMNTEAFF. CDR3 DNA: TGTGCCAGTAGTAACGGTATGAACACTGAAGCTTTCTTT.

This clonotype came up many times. The chain carries TRBV2 and TRBJ2-1, with D maybe TRBD1 (6 bases). This CDR3 is 16 amino acids long. The germline gives CDR1 SNHLY, CDR2 FYNNEI. V was pared by 2 bases and J by 6 bases, with 17 bases between. CDR3 in amino acids: CASSEIRQGIINEQFF. The CDR3 coding sequence is TGTGCCAGCAGTGAAATAAGGCAGGGGATAATCAATGAGCAGTTCTTC.

This clonotype was observed at least ten times. This chain links TRBV10-3 with TRBJ2-1, with 8 bases matching TRBD2. Trimming took 0 bases from V and 7 from J; bases not matched to a gene: 8. Germline V CDR1 and CDR2: ENHRY, SYGVKD. The CDR3 has 16 amino acids. Here the CDR3 DNA reads TGTGCCATCAGTGAGTCCTCTCCGGGGGGGAGGAATGAGCAGTTCTTC. Its protein is CAISESSPGGRNEQFF.

This clonotype was observed at least ten times. This chain joins TRBV7-2 and TRBJ2-7; D gene unclear. This CDR3 region has 13 residues. From germline, CDR1 is SGHTA and CDR2 FQGNSA. V was clipped by 4 bases and J by 2 bases, with 9 bases between them. CDR3 coding DNA: TGTGCCAGCAGCTCCTCTGGTCCCTACGAGCAGTACTTC. Protein product: CASSSSGPYEQYF.

This clonotype has ten or more counts. The V and J genes are TRBV7-2 and TRBJ2-7; 7 nucleotides agree with TRBD1. J lost 3 bases, V lost 5 bases, and 19 bases had no gene match. From germline, CDR1 is SGHTA and CDR2 FQGNSA. This CDR3 spans 18 amino acids. CDR3 sequence reads: CASSPQGVLEGLNYEQYF. The CDR3, as DNA: TGTGCCAGCAGCCCTCAGGGGGTATTAGAGGGGCTCAACTACGAGCAGTACTTC.

There are many counts of this clonotype. This chain uses TRBV28 with TRBJ1-5; TRBD1 agrees at 8 bases. CDR1 and CDR2 (germline): MDHEN, SYDVKM. The CDR3 covers 14 residues. With 5 bases clipped from V and 2 bases from J, the junction kept 2 bases outside the gene matches. CDR3 coding DNA: TGTGCCAGCAGTGCCAGGGGGCGCAATCAGCCCCAGCATTTT. Amino acid sequence: CASSARGRNQPQHF.

This clonotype appeared many times. The chain has TRBV7-2 and TRBJ2-7; D might be TRBD2 (6 bases). Trimming removed 2 bases from V and 2 bases from J, with 16 bases in between. The CDR3 consists of 16 residues. The V gene's germline CDR1 is SGHTA and CDR2 FQGNSA. CDR3 nucleotide sequence: TGTGCCAGCAGCTTATCGGGACTCCTAGGGCCCTACGAGCAGTACTTC. It encodes CASSLSGLLGPYEQYF.

This clonotype showed up just a few times. This chain links TRBV14 with TRBJ1-4; no clear D gene. Trimming took off 4 bases at V and 8 bases at J, with 11 bases between the two ends. There are 13 residues in the CDR3. In germline, CDR1 is SGHDN, CDR2 FVKESK. The CDR3 protein is CASSLVPPEKLFF. The CDR3 nucleotides are TGTGCCAGCAGCCTCGTCCCTCCGGAAAAACTGTTTTTT.

The chain links TRBV13 to TRBJ2-2; D is possibly TRBD1 or TRBD2 (5 bases each). The CDR3 spans 15 residues. Per germline, CDR1 PRHDT and CDR2 FYEKMQ (reference sequence). Trimming stripped 5 bases from V and 0 bases from J, with 10 bases between. CDR3 sequence (DNA): TGTGCCAGCAGCCAGGGACGGGCGAACACCGGGGAGCTGTTTTTT. Its protein is CASSQGRANTGELFF.

This clonotype was seen many times. V usage is TRBV30 and J usage is TRBJ1-2; D might be TRBD1 (5 bases). Germline values: CDR1 GTSNPN, CDR2 SVGIG (reference sequence). Trimming shortened V by 3 bases and J by 8 bases, and 25 bases separated the two germline ends. The CDR3 sequence is 16 residues long. CDR3 sequence: CAWSPKGTGSMSGYTF. CDR3 coding DNA: TGTGCCTGGAGCCCTAAGGGGACTGGGTCGATGTCGGGCTACACCTTC.

This clonotype appeared many times. The chain carries TRBV7-2 and TRBJ2-7, with 8 bases identical to TRBD2. With 1 base clipped from V and 7 bases from J, the junction kept 9 bases outside the gene matches. Germline-derived CDR1 and CDR2 are SGHTA and FQGNSA. This CDR3 contains 15 residues. The DNA for the CDR3 is TGTGCCAGCAGCTTAGTCGATGGTAGCGGGGAAGAGCAGTACTTC. Translating gives CASSLVDGSGEEQYF. Full variable domain (rest looked up from reference TRBV7-2 and TRBJ2-7): GAGVSQSPSNKVTEKGKDVELRCDPISGHTALYWYRQSLGQGLEFLIYFQGNSAPDKSGLPSDRFSAERTGGSVSTLTIQRTQQEDSAVYLCASSLVDGSGEEQYFGPGTRLTVT.

This chain links TRBV6-1 with TRBJ1-5; D gene unclear. This CDR3 is 15 amino acids long. Germline lookup yields CDR1 MNHNS and CDR2 SASEGT. Between the trimmed V and J ends, which lost 4 bases and 0 bases, there was a span of 10 bases. In nucleotides, the CDR3 is TGTGCCAGCAGTGCCAGCCGTTATAGCAATCAGCCCCAGCATTTT. The encoded protein is CASSASRYSNQPQHF.

The V call is TRBV4-3, the J call TRBJ2-5, with a possible D match to TRBD2 (6 bases). V gave up 2 bases and J gave up 2 bases, with 12 bases separating them. The V gene's germline CDR1 is LGHNA and CDR2 YSLEER. CDR3 length: 15 residues. CDR3 coding DNA: TGCGCCAGCAGCCAATTCCGGGACTTACAAGAGACCCAGTACTTC. Protein: CASSQFRDLQETQYF.

This clonotype occurred many times. This rearrangement joins TRBV7-9 to TRBJ2-7; D remains ambiguous. The CDR3 covers 14 residues. CDR1 and CDR2 (germline): SEHNR, FQNEAQ (reference sequence). Trimming shortened V by 3 bases and J by 1 base, and 10 bases separated the two germline ends. The CDR3 bases are TGTGCCAGCAGCTTTATAGGTCCTTCCTACGAGCAGTACTTC. Its translation: CASSFIGPSYEQYF.

This clonotype has ten or more counts. The CDR3 DNA is TGTGCCAGCAGCCAATTCTCCTTTCGTAGCACTGAAGCTTTCTTT. It codes for CASSQFSFRSTEAFF. The V and J genes are TRBV16 and TRBJ1-1; D gene uncertain. V was cut by 1 base and J by 4 bases, with 13 bases left in between. The germline CDR1 and CDR2 sequences are KGHSY and FQNENV. The CDR3 consists of 15 residues.

The V call is TRBV11-2, the J call TRBJ2-1, with D perhaps matching TRBD1 (5 bases). There are 12 residues in the CDR3. With 4 bases removed from V and 7 bases from J, the gap between germline ends came to 8 bases. Germline CDR1 SGHAT, CDR2 FQNNGV. The CDR3 DNA is TGTGCCAGCAGCTCGACAGAAAATGAGCAGTTCTTC. This gives the protein CASSSTENEQFF.

This clonotype showed up many times. This chain uses TRBV2 with TRBJ2-2; 7 bases agree with TRBD2. Germline CDR1 and CDR2: SNHLY and FYNNEI. V shed 2 bases, J shed 8 bases, and the junction held 11 bases outside the gene matches. The CDR3 sequence is 16 residues long. CDR3 in DNA: TGTGCCAGCAGTGAAAGCGCGGCGGGAGAGGCGGGGGAGCTGTTTTTT. Translating it yields CASSESAAGEAGELFF.

At least ten counts were recorded for this clonotype. DNA for the CDR3: TGTGCCACCCGAAGGGGGGGCATGAACACTGAAGCTTTCTTT. Protein: CATRRGGMNTEAFF. J is TRBJ1-1 and V is TRBV28; a possible D gene is TRBD1 (6 bases). V lost 10 bases and J 0 bases, leaving 15 bases between the germline ends. This CDR3 is built from 14 residues. Germline CDR1 MDHEN, CDR2 SYDVKM.

J is TRBJ2-1 and V is TRBV9, with a tentative D call TRBD2 (6 bases). The CDR3 spans 17 residues. Trimming removed 0 bases at V and 3 bases at J, with 16 bases between. Germline V gene lookup returns CDR1 SGDLS and CDR2 YYNGEE. The CDR3 protein is CASSVGSSGLSYNEQFF. DNA for the CDR3: TGTGCCAGCAGCGTAGGTTCCTCGGGACTTAGCTACAATGAGCAGTTCTTC.

A word on this clonotype: In this CDR3 the conserved last residue, phenylalanine or tryptophan, is missing, so a read error is likely. The rearrangement links TRBV7-4 to TRBJ1-3; D call uncertain. The CDR3 runs to 17 residues. V was shortened by 2 bases and J by 4 bases, with 18 bases between the two germline ends. Germline lookup yields CDR1 SGHVT and CDR2 SQSDAQ. The CDR3 DNA reads TGTGCCAGCAGCTTATGGTCAACCCAGGCCCCCGGAAACACCATATATCTT. Amino acids: CASSLWSTQAPGNTIYL.